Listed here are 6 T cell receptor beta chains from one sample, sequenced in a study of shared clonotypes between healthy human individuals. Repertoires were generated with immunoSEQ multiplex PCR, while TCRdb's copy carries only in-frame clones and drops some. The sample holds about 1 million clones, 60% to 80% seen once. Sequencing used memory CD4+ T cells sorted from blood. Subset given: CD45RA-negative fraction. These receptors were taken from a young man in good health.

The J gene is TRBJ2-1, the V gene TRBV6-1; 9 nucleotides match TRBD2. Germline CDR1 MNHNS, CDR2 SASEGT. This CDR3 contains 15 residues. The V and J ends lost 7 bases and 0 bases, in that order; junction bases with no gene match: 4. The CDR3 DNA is TGTGCCAGCAAGGTTAGCGGGGGCTCCTACAATGAGCAGTTCTTC. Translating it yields CASKVSGGSYNEQFF.

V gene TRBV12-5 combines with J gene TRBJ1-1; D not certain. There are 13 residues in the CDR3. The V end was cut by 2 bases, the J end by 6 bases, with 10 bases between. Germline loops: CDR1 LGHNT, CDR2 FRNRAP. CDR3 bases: TGTGCTAGTGGTTTGAGTGGGAGCCCTGAAGCTTTCTTT. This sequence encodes CASGLSGSPEAFF.

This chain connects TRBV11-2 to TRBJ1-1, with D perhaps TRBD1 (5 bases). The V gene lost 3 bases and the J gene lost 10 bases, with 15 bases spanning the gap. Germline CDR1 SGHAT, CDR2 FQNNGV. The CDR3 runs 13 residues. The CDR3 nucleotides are TGTGCCAGCAGCTTCGGGGCCACATCCAGAGCTTTCTTT. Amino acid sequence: CASSFGATSRAFF.

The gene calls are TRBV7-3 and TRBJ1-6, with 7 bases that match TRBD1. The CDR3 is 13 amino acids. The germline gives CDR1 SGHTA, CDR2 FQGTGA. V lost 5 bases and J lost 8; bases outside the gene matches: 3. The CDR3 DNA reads TGTGCCAGCAGCCTGACAGGGTATTCACCCCTCCACTTT. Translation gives CASSLTGYSPLHF.

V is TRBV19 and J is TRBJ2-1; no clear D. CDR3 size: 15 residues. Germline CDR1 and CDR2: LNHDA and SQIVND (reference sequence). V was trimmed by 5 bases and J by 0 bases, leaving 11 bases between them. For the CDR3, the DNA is TGTGCCAGTAGTTATTTGGGATCCTCCTACAATGAGCAGTTCTTC. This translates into CASSYLGSSYNEQFF.

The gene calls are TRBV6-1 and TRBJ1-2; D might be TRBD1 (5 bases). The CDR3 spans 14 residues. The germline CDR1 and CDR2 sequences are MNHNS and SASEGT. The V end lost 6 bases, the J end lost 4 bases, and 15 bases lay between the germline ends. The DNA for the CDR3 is TGTGCCAGCAGCGTCGAGGCCGGGGGCTATGGCTACACCTTC. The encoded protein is CASSVEAGGYGYTF.